A few counts support the clone carrying this T cell receptor beta chain. Its antigen remains unidentified. This record comes from a study of PD-1 blockade in classical Hodgkin lymphoma. Findings of the study overall: Prior to therapy, complete responders displayed diversity much like that of newly diagnosed patients. Patients starting nivolumab under 1 year after ASCT were excluded.

Only in-frame clones appear in the TCRdb table, and some are missing; sequencing was by immunoSEQ multiplex PCR. Of about 45,000 clones listed, roughly three quarters are singletons. After autologous stem cell transplantation all patients relapsed, and prior brentuximab vedotin exposure differed between cohorts. The starting material was peripheral blood mononuclear cells (PBMCs), obtained before the second cycle of nivolumab. The receptor was derived from a human donor with classical Hodgkin lymphoma.

The CDR3 DNA follows: TGTGCCTGGAGTATAGGGGACCAAGAGACCCAGTACTTC. This codes for CAWSIGDQETQYF. The gene calls are TRBV30 and TRBJ2-5, with D tentatively TRBD1 (5 bases). This CDR3 is 13 amino acids long. Germline CDR1 reads GTSNPN; CDR2 reads SVGIG (reference sequence). V shed 2 bases and J shed 0 bases, with 7 bases lying between them.